The 12 T cell receptor beta chains below come from one sample, sequenced in a study of T cells in tuberculosis. Sequencing used immunoSEQ multiplex PCR; TCRdb keeps in-frame clones, though not all of them. The sample yields tens of thousands of clones, around 92% seen once. The sequenced material came from PBMCs. Source of these receptors: a donor between 10 and 35 years old with latent tuberculosis or without tuberculosis infection. Some clones in this sample may be carry-over from other donors' samples.

The chain employs TRBV18 and TRBJ2-1, with 7 bases that match TRBD1. The length of the CDR3 is 15 residues. Germline V gene data show CDR1 as KGHSH and CDR2 as LQKENI. The V gene end was trimmed by 3 bases and the J gene end by 1 base; junction bases not matched to a gene: 3. The CDR3 DNA reads as TGTGCCAGCTCACCCGACAGGGTGTCCTACAATGAGCAGTTCTTC. Protein product: CASSPDRVSYNEQFF. Drawing the rest from reference TRBV18 and TRBJ2-1, the complete variable domain is NAGVMQNPRHLVRRRGQEARLRCSPMKGHSHVYWYRQLPEEGLKFMVYLQKENIIDESGMPKERFSAEFPKEGPSILRIQQVVRGDSAAYFCASSPDRVSYNEQFFGPGTRLTVL.

This chain uses TRBV28 with TRBJ1-5; the D gene is possibly TRBD1 (5 bases). Trimming removed 6 bases at V and 1 base at J, with 19 bases between. CDR1 is MDHEN and CDR2 is SYDVKM in the germline V gene. The CDR3 is made up of 17 amino acids. The CDR3 loop is CASRSGGGGTSNQPQHF. DNA for the CDR3: TGTGCCAGCAGGTCAGGTGGGGGGGGAACGAGCAATCAGCCCCAGCATTTT.

The V gene is TRBV30, the J gene TRBJ1-2; tentatively, D is TRBD1 (6 bases). With 3 bases removed from V and 5 bases from J, the gap between germline ends came to 25 bases. This CDR3 has 17 residues. Germline V CDR1 and CDR2: GTSNPN, SVGIG (reference sequence). This CDR3 is CAWRLPWVSDSKYGYTF. CDR3 sequence (DNA): TGTGCCTGGAGGCTACCCTGGGTTTCGGACAGCAAATATGGCTACACCTTC.

The CDR3 sequence is CASSVWEDTEAFF. As DNA, the CDR3 is TGTGCCAGCAGTGTTTGGGAGGACACTGAAGCTTTCTTT. This chain links TRBV2 with TRBJ1-1; D is undetermined. Looked up from germline, CDR1 is SNHLY and CDR2 is FYNNEI. Trimming cost V 4 bases and J 3 bases, with 9 bases left between them. The CDR3 is 13 residues long.

The CDR3, as DNA: TGTGCCAGCAGCCGCGGGGTCGGAGACAATGAGCAGTTCTTC. Its translation is CASSRGVGDNEQFF. The V call is TRBV7-6, the J call TRBJ2-1; the D gene is possibly TRBD2 (6 bases). There are 14 residues in the CDR3. The germline V and J ends were trimmed by 5 bases and 5 bases, with 13 bases remaining between them. CDR1 is SGHVS and CDR2 is FNYEAQ in the germline V gene.

This sequence joins TRBV19 and TRBJ1-1, with no clear D. The ends were cut back, 7 bases at V and 4 bases at J, with 10 bases in the middle. Germline CDR1 and CDR2: LNHDA and SQIVND (reference sequence). CDR3 length: 12 residues. Here the CDR3 reads CASTAGSTEAFF. As DNA, the CDR3 is TGTGCCAGTACGGCGGGGAGCACTGAAGCTTTCTTT.

A few counts support this clone. The chain combines TRBV4-1 with TRBJ2-3, with 10 bases identical to TRBD2. Germline V gives CDR1 MGHRA, CDR2 YSYEKL. This CDR3 is 17 amino acids long. V lost 1 base, J lost 1 base, and 5 bases stayed unmatched. The CDR3 bases are TGCGCCAGCAGCCAAGGTGGAGCGGGAGGGGGCACAGATACGCAGTATTTT. This gives the protein CASSQGGAGGGTDTQYF.

This sequence joins TRBV4-2 and TRBJ2-7; D unresolved. The germline CDR1 and CDR2 sequences are LGHNA and YNFKEQ. This CDR3 is built from 16 residues. V lost 0 bases and J 0 bases, leaving 12 bases between the germline ends. Here the CDR3 reads CASSQEKTGASYEQYF. CDR3 bases: TGTGCCAGCAGCCAAGAAAAGACGGGTGCCTCCTACGAGCAGTACTTC.

The V gene is TRBV27, the J gene TRBJ2-7; 9 nucleotides agree with TRBD2. The CDR3 is made up of 14 amino acids. Germline V gives CDR1 MNHEY, CDR2 SMNVEV (reference sequence). Losses at the gene ends were 5 bases for V and 5 bases for J; bases not matched to a gene: 7. The CDR3 loop is CASSPGLALHEQYF. CDR3 coding DNA: TGTGCCAGCAGTCCGGGACTAGCTCTTCACGAGCAGTACTTC.

The chain uses TRBV15 and TRBJ2-3; 8 bases are a match to TRBD2. This CDR3 contains 16 residues. Trimming removed 6 bases from V and 2 bases from J; junction bases left unmatched: 10. CDR1 is LNHNV and CDR2 is YYDKDF in the germline V gene (reference sequence). The CDR3 sequence: CATSGSLAGYTDTQYF. The CDR3 bases are TGTGCCACCAGTGGGTCTCTAGCGGGTTACACAGATACGCAGTATTTT.

CDR3 in amino acids: CASSPRVEVNTEAFF. The CDR3 bases are TGCGCCAGCAGCCCCAGGGTTGAGGTCAACACTGAAGCTTTCTTT. The V call is TRBV5-1, the J call TRBJ1-1; D perhaps matches TRBD1 (5 bases). Trimming took off 4 bases at V and 2 bases at J, with 15 bases between the two ends. CDR1 SGHRS and CDR2 YFSETQ come from the germline V gene. The CDR3 consists of 15 residues. The entire variable domain, with the rest obtained from reference TRBV5-1 and TRBJ1-1, is as follows: KAGVTQTPRYLIKTRGQQVTLSCSPISGHRSVSWYQQTPGQGLQFLFEYFSETQRNKGNFPGRFSGRQFSNSRSEMNVSTLELGDSALYLCASSPRVEVNTEAFFGQGTRLTVV.

The V gene is TRBV5-1, the J gene TRBJ2-1; 16 nucleotides line up with TRBD2. V trimming: 2 bases; J trimming: 8 bases; junction bases outside the gene matches: 10. The CDR3 totals 18 residues. CDR1 and CDR2 (germline): SGHRS, YFSETQ. As DNA, the CDR3 is TGCGCCAGCAGCTTAGGGACTAGCGGGAGGGCGGGGTTCGATGAGCAGTTCTTC. Encoded protein: CASSLGTSGRAGFDEQFF.